Only a few counts were recorded for the clone carrying this T cell receptor (beta chain). Its antigen is as yet unknown. This specimen belongs to a study of T cell responses to AZD1222 COVID-19 vaccine. General study findings and limits: Donors were chiefly white British, with a greater number of females, and clonal diversity was perhaps underestimated. Researchers took repertoire samples only after the peak T cell response had come.

V was clipped by 10 bases and J by 0 bases, with 12 bases between them. Germline CDR1 reads SNHLY; CDR2 reads FYNNEI. The CDR3 covers 13 residues. The table came from immunoSEQ multiplex PCR; TCRdb's copy has only in-frame clones and leaves some out. The data contain tens of thousands of clones, about 91% of them singletons. The source is an adult in good health. Sequences were derived from peripheral blood, sampled on day 0 of MenACWY control vaccination. The rearrangement joins TRBV2 to TRBJ1-1; D gene ambiguous. The chain's CDR3 is CATERPLNTEAFF. The DNA for the CDR3 is TGTGCCACCGAGAGGCCGTTGAACACTGAAGCTTTCTTT.